This T cell receptor (beta chain) comes out of a study of beta chain features in type 1 diabetes. Notes on the study in general: Equally in patients and controls, shorter templates might have been favored by PCR. A moderate, significant TCRB CDR3 shortening appeared in type 1 diabetes across four CD4+ subsets. TCRB repertoires of naive, central memory and Treg cells appeared more similar among patients than among healthy donors. Whether HLA type influences TCRB rearrangement remained unresolved here.

CDR1 MNHNS and CDR2 SASEGT come from the germline V gene. CDR3 length: 12 residues. The V and J ends lost 4 bases and 2 bases respectively, with 4 bases between them. This clone was seen only a few times. What it binds is unknown. As every portion of the isolated RNA was reverse transcribed, the sequencing read expressed TCRB transcripts. Here immunoSEQ multiplex PCR was the method, and the copy in TCRdb shows in-frame clones only, minus some. The sample has approximately 130,000 clones; around a sixth are singletons. Material: central memory CD4+ T cells from blood. The TCR originated in a man between 18 and 35 years old with type 1 diabetes. The chain has TRBV6-1 and TRBJ2-3; no clear D. The CDR3, as DNA: TGTGCCAGCAGTGTGGACACAGATACGCAGTATTTT. This encodes CASSVDTDTQYF.